This T cell receptor beta chain was identified in a study of human T cells and chemical hapten exposure. Study context: Weekly scalp doses of diphenylcyclopropenone were given to patients during the approximately 23-week study.

Regarding time point: pre-sensitization, week 0. The treatment denotes: therapeutic diphenylcyclopropenone sensitization with weekly scalp DPC. The library attached unique molecular identifiers to individual cDNA molecules. TCRdb re-called the RACE reads through MiXCR, storing one row per CDR3 protein. The sample records approximately 180,000 distinct CDR3 sequences, approximately 29% being singletons. Germline lookup yields CDR1 SQVTM and CDR2 ANQGSEA. Losses at the gene ends were 6 bases for V and 1 base for J; bases not matched to a gene: 5. This CDR3 is 14 amino acids long. This sample comprised whole blood, obtained in connection with sensitization to the hapten diphenylcyclopropenone (DPC). The TCR originated in a woman in her twenties or thirties with alopecia areata. Some clones in this sample may be carry-over from other donors' samples. The chain uses TRBV29-1 and TRBJ2-7; the match to TRBD2 covers 11 bases. Here the CDR3 DNA reads TGCAGCGTGTCGGGACTAGCGGAATCCTACGAGCAGTACTTC. The encoded protein is CSVSGLAESYEQYF.